A single T cell receptor (beta chain) is shown here with its context. Its target is not known. The time point denotes: newly diagnosed GD, antithyroid drugs for less than 3 months. PBMCs provided the RNA from which the TCR library was made. Patients were from an endocrinology department in Xi'an, China. This record comes from a study of regulatory T cells in long-lasting Graves disease. On the study more broadly: Graves' patients (newly diagnosed) had been on antithyroid drugs under 3 months.

Notes on the study in general: Persistent-disease Graves' patients showed less TCR diversity than new cases.

Arm-PCR of CDR3 regions with iRepertoire HTBI primers generated TCR beta libraries. TCRdb fed the multiplex PCR reads into MiXCR, producing one record per CDR3 protein. Here the sample spans more than 300,000 distinct CDR3 sequences, roughly 16% being singletons. The V segment lost 0 bases and the J segment 2 bases; nucleotides outside the gene matches: 11. The CDR3 covers 18 residues. Germline loops: CDR1 DFQATT, CDR2 SNEGSKA (reference sequence). The input for sequencing was peripheral blood mononuclear cells (PBMCs), taken at new diagnosis, from a patient treated with antithyroid drugs. The chain is built from TRBV20-1 and TRBJ2-5; TRBD2 agrees at 11 bases. The origin of this receptor is a female donor with Graves disease. The CDR3 here is CSARDPLAGGRGQETQYF. DNA of the CDR3: TGCAGTGCTAGAGATCCGCTAGCGGGGGGCAGGGGTCAAGAGACCCAGTACTTC.